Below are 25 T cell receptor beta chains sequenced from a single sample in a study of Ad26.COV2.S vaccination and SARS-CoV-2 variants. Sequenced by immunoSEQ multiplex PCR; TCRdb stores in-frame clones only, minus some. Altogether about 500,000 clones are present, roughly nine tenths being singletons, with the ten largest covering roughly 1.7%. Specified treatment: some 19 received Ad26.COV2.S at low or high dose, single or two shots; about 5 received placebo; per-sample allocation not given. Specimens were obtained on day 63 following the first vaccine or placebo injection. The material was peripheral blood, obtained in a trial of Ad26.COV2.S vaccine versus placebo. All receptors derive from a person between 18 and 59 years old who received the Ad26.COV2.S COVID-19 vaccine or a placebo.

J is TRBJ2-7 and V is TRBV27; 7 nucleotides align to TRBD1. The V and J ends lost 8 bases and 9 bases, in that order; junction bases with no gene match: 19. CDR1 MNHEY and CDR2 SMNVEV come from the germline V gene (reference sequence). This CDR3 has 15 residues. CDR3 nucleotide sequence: TGTGCCAGCCCACTGGGGGACAGCCCTTCTGTGGGGCAGTACTTC. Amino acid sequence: CASPLGDSPSVGQYF.

CDR3 in amino acids: CASSPRGGGGETQYF. CDR3 DNA sequence: TGCGCCAGCAGCCCCCGGGGTGGTGGAGGAGAGACCCAGTACTTC. The rearrangement links TRBV5-1 to TRBJ2-5; D perhaps matches TRBD2 (5 bases). With 4 bases removed from V and 4 bases from J, the gap between germline ends came to 17 bases. This CDR3 contains 15 residues. Germline CDR1 SGHRS, CDR2 YFSETQ.

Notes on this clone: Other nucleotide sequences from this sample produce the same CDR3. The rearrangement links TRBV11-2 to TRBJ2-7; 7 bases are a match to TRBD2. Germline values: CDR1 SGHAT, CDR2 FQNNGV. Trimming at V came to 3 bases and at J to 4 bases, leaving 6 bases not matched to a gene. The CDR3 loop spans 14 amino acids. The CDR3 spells CASSLGLADYEQYF. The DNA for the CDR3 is TGTGCCAGCAGCTTGGGCCTAGCGGATTACGAGCAGTACTTC.

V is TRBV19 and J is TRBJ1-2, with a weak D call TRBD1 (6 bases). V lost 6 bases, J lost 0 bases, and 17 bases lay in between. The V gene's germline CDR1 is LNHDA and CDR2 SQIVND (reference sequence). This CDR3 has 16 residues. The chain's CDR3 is CASSLADRDPNYGYTF. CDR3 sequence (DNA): TGTGCCAGTAGCCTCGCGGACAGAGATCCTAACTATGGCTACACCTTC.

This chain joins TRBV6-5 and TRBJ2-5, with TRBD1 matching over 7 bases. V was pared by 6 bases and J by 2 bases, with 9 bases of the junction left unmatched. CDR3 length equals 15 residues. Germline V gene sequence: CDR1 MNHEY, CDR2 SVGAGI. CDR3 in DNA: TGTGCCAGCAGCCTCTCCCGGGACAGACAAGAGACCCAGTACTTC. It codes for CASSLSRDRQETQYF.

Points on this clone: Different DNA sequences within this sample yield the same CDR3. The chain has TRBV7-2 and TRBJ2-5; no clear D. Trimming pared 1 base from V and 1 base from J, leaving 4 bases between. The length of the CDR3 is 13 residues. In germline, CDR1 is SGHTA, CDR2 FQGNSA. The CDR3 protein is CASSLGRQETQYF. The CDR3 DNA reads TGTGCCAGCAGCTTAGGGCGCCAAGAGACCCAGTACTTC.

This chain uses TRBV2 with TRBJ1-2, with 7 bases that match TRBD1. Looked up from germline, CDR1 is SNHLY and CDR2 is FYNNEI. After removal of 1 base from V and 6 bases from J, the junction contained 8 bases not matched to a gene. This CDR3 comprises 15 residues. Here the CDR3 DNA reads TGTGCCAGCAGTGAAGAGGCGACAGGGTCTGATGGCTACACCTTC. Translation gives CASSEEATGSDGYTF.

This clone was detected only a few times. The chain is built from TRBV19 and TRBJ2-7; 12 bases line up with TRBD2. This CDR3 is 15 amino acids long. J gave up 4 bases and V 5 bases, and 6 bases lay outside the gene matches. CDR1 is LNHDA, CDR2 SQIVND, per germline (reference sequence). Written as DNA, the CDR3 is TGTGCCAGTAGTCCCCGACTAGCGGGAGCGTACGAGCAGTACTTC. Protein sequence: CASSPRLAGAYEQYF. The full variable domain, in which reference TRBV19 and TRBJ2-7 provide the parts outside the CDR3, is DGGITQSPKYLFRKEGQNVTLSCEQNLNHDAMYWYRQDPGQGLRLIYYSQIVNDFQKGDIAEGYSVSREKKESFPLTVTSAQKNPTAFYLCASSPRLAGAYEQYFGPGTRLTVT.

This chain's CDR3 is CASSPSPYNEQFF. In DNA, the CDR3 is TGTGCCAGCAGCCCAAGTCCTTACAATGAGCAGTTCTTC. The chain employs TRBV27 and TRBJ2-1; D gene ambiguous. The V and J ends lost 6 bases and 4 bases respectively, with 10 bases between them. The germline V gene encodes CDR1 MNHEY and CDR2 SMNVEV (reference sequence). The CDR3 covers 13 residues.

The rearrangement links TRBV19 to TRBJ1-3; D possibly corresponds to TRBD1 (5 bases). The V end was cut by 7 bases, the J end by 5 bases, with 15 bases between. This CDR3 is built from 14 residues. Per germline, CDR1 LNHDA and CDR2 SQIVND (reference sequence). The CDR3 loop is CASTAAGLRNTIYF. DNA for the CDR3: TGTGCCAGTACTGCTGCAGGGTTGAGAAACACCATATATTTT. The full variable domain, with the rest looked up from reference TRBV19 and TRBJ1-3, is DGGITQSPKYLFRKEGQNVTLSCEQNLNHDAMYWYRQDPGQGLRLIYYSQIVNDFQKGDIAEGYSVSREKKESFPLTVTSAQKNPTAFYLCASTAAGLRNTIYFGEGSWLTVV.

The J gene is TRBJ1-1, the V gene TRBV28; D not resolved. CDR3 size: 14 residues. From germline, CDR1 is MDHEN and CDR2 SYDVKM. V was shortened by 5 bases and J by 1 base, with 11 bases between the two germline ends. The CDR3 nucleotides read TGTGCCAGCAGTCGAACGGGTGAGAACACTGAAGCTTTCTTT. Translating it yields CASSRTGENTEAFF.

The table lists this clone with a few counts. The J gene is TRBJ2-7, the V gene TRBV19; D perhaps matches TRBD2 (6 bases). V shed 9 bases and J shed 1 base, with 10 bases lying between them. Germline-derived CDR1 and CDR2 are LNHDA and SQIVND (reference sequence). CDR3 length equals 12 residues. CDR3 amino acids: CARNRESYEQYF. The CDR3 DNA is TGTGCCAGGAATCGGGAGTCCTACGAGCAGTACTTC.

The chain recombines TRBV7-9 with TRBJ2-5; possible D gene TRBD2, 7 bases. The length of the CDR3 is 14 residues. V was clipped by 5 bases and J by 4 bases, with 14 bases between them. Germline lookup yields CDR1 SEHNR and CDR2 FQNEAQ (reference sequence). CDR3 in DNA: TGTGCCAGCAGCCGGGGGGCCCCTCCAGAGACCCAGTACTTC. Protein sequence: CASSRGAPPETQYF.

The CDR3 region is CASSYRDGSYEQYF. The CDR3 DNA follows: TGTGCCAGCAGCTACAGGGACGGGTCCTACGAGCAGTACTTC. The chain combines TRBV7-9 with TRBJ2-7; D possibly corresponds to TRBD1 (6 bases). Trimming stripped 4 bases from V and 1 base from J, with 11 bases between. Germline CDR1 reads SEHNR; CDR2 reads FQNEAQ (reference sequence). CDR3 length: 14 amino acids.

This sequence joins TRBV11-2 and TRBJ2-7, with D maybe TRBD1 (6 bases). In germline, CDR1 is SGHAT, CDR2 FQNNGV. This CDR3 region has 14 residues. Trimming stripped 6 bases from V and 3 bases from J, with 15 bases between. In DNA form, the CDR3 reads TGTGCCAGCAGACACCCAGGGGTCGGCTACGAGCAGTACTTC. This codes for CASRHPGVGYEQYF.

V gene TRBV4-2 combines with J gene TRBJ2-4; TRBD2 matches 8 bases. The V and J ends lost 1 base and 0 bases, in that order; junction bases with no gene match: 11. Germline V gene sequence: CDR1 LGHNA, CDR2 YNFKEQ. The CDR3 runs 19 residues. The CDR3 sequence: CASSQGVAGQIVAKNIQYF. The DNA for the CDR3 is TGTGCCAGCAGCCAAGGGGTAGCGGGACAAATTGTAGCCAAAAACATTCAGTACTTC.

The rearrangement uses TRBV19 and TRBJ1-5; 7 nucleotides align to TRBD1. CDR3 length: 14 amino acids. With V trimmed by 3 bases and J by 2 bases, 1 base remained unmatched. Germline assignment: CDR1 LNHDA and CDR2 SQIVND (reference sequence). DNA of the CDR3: TGTGCCAGTAGTATGGGGACAGGCAATCAGCCCCAGCATTTT. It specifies CASSMGTGNQPQHF.

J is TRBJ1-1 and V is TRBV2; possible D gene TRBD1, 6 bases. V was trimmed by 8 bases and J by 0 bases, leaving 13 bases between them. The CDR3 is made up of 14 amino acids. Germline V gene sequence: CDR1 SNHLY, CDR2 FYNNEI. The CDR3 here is CASFRTDMNTEAFF. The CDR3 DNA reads TGTGCCAGCTTTAGGACAGATATGAACACTGAAGCTTTCTTT.

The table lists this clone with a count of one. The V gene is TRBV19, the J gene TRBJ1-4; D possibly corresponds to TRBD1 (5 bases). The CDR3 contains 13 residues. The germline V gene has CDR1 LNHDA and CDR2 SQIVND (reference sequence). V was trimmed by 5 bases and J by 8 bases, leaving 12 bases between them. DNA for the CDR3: TGTGCCAGTAGTGATCAGGGAGGGGAAAAACTGTTTTTT. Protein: CASSDQGGEKLFF.

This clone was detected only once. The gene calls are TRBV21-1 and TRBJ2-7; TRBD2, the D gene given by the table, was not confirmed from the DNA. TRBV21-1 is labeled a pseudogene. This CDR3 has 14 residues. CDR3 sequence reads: CASSKFLEPYEQYF. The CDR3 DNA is TGTGCCAGCAGCAAGTTCTTAGAACCCTACGAGCAGTACTTC.

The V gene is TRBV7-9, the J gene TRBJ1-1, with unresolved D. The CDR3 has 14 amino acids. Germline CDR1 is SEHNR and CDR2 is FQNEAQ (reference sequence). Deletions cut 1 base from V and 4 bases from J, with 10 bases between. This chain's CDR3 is CASSLGVGATEAFF. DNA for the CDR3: TGTGCCAGCAGCTTAGGGGTCGGAGCCACTGAAGCTTTCTTT.

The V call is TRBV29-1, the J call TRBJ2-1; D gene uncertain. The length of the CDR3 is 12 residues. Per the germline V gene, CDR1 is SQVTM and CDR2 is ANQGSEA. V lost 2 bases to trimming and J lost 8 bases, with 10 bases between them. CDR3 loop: CSVEIAAYEQFF. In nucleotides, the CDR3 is TGCAGCGTTGAAATCGCGGCCTATGAGCAGTTCTTC.

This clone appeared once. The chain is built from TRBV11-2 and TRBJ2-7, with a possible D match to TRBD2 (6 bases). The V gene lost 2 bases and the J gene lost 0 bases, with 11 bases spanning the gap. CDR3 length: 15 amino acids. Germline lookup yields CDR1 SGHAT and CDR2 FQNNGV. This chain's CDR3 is CASSLLSGSSYEQYF. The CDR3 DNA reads TGTGCCAGCAGCTTACTTAGCGGAAGCTCCTACGAGCAGTACTTC.

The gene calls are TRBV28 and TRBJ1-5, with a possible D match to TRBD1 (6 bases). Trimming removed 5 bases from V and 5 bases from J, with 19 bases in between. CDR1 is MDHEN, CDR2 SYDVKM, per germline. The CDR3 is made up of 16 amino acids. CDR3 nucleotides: TGTGCCAGCAGTCTATTACCCAGGGGCGGACATCAGCCCCAGCATTTT. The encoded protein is CASSLLPRGGHQPQHF.

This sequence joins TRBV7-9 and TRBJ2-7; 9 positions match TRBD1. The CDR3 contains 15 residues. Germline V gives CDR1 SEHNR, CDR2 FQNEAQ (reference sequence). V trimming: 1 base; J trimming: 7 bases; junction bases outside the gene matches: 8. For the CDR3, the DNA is TGTGCCAGCAGCTTAGACGGGACAGGGTATAGGGAGCAGTACTTC. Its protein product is CASSLDGTGYREQYF.